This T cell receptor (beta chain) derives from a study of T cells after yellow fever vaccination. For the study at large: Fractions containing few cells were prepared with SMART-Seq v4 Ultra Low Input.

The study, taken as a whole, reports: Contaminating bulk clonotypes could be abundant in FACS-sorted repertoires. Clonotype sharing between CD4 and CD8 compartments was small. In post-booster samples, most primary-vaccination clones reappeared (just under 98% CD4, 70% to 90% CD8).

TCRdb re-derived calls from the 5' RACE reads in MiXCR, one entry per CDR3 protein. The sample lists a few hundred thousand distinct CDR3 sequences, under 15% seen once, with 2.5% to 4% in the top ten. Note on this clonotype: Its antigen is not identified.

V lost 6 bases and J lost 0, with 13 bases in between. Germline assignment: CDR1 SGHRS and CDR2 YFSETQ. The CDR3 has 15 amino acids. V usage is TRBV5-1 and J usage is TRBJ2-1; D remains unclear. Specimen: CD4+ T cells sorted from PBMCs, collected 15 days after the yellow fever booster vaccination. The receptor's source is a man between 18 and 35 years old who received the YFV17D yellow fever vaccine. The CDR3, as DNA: TGCGCCAGCACTGAACCTCCGAGCTCCTACAATGAGCAGTTCTTC. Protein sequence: CASTEPPSSYNEQFF.